Each of the 21 T cell receptor beta chains below was sequenced from the same sample in a study of T cell responses to AZD1222 COVID-19 vaccine. Sequencing was performed with immunoSEQ multiplex PCR; in TCRdb, only in-frame clones are kept and a portion is missing. The data contain 200,000 to 250,000 clones, roughly 94% of them singletons. The sequenced sample was peripheral blood, obtained 28 days after the second dose of the MenACWY control vaccine. The receptors shown here come from an adult who received the MenACWY meningococcal vaccine as a control.

The chain recombines TRBV6-5 with TRBJ2-7; no clear D gene. Trimming cost V 4 bases and J 0 bases, with 7 bases left between them. Germline-derived CDR1 and CDR2 are MNHEY and SVGAGI. This CDR3 is 13 amino acids long. The CDR3 loop reads CASSFGRSYEQYF. The CDR3 DNA reads as TGTGCCAGCAGTTTCGGCCGCTCCTACGAGCAGTACTTC.

Here the CDR3 reads CASSQDPSSYGYTF. The DNA of the CDR3 is TGCGCCAGCAGCCAAGATCCAAGTTCCTATGGCTACACCTTC. The V and J genes are TRBV4-1 and TRBJ1-2; D not certain. The CDR3 contains 14 residues. V was pared by 0 bases and J by 4 bases, with 9 bases between. CDR1 and CDR2 (germline): MGHRA, YSYEKL.

This chain's CDR3 is CASSYSRLTGEKLFF. Written as DNA, the CDR3 is TGTGCCAGCAGTTACTCCCGGCTGACTGGTGAAAAACTGTTTTTT. The V gene is TRBV6-5, the J gene TRBJ1-4; no clear D gene. Trimming removed 0 bases at V and 7 bases at J, with 12 bases between. This CDR3 comprises 15 residues. The V gene's germline CDR1 is MNHEY and CDR2 SVGAGI.

With respect to this clone: This sample also contains other DNA sequences that code for the same CDR3. This chain uses TRBV5-1 with TRBJ2-1; 10 bases are shared with TRBD1. V gave up 0 bases and J gave up 4 bases; unmatched junction bases: 1. The CDR3 has 15 amino acids. The germline CDR1 and CDR2 sequences are SGHRS and YFSETQ. The CDR3 region has the DNA TGCGCCAGCAGCTTGGGGGACAGGGGTTACAATGAGCAGTTCTTC. Translating gives CASSLGDRGYNEQFF. The full variable domain, its missing parts supplied by reference TRBV5-1 and TRBJ2-1, is KAGVTQTPRYLIKTRGQQVTLSCSPISGHRSVSWYQQTPGQGLQFLFEYFSETQRNKGNFPGRFSGRQFSNSRSEMNVSTLELGDSALYLCASSLGDRGYNEQFFGPGTRLTVL.

V and J are TRBV28 and TRBJ2-2; D tentatively reads TRBD1 or TRBD2 (5 bases each). V lost 2 bases, J lost 6 bases, and 10 bases lay in between. This CDR3 has 14 amino acids. CDR1 is MDHEN and CDR2 is SYDVKM in the germline V gene. The CDR3 reads CASSLGGRAGELFF. The CDR3 region has the DNA TGTGCCAGCAGTTTAGGGGGAAGGGCCGGGGAGCTGTTTTTT. The full variable domain, with the rest looked up from reference TRBV28 and TRBJ2-2, is DVKVTQSSRYLVKRTGEKVFLECVQDMDHENMFWYRQDPGLGLRLIYFSYDVKMKEKGDIPEGYSVSREKKERFSLILESASTNQTSMYLCASSLGGRAGELFFGEGSRLTVL.

The chain carries TRBV19 and TRBJ2-1; maybe TRBD2 (6 bases). The ends were cut back, 7 bases at V and 6 bases at J, with 19 bases in the middle. The CDR3 spans 15 residues. CDR1 and CDR2 (germline): LNHDA, SQIVND (reference sequence). Here the CDR3 DNA reads TGTGCCAGTACCTTACTAGCAGAGGCAGGCAATGAGCAGTTCTTC. Its translation is CASTLLAEAGNEQFF. Based on the CDR3 plus reference TRBV19 and TRBJ2-1, the full variable domain is DGGITQSPKYLFRKEGQNVTLSCEQNLNHDAMYWYRQDPGQGLRLIYYSQIVNDFQKGDIAEGYSVSREKKESFPLTVTSAQKNPTAFYLCASTLLAEAGNEQFFGPGTRLTVL.

The chain couples TRBV5-1 to TRBJ1-1; D is uncertain. The CDR3 extends over 13 amino acids. Germline lookup yields CDR1 SGHRS and CDR2 YFSETQ. Between the trimmed V and J ends, which lost 4 bases and 1 base, there was a span of 8 bases. This chain's CDR3 is CASSVDGNTEAFF. As DNA, the CDR3 is TGCGCCAGCAGCGTGGACGGGAACACTGAAGCTTTCTTT.

The chain is built from TRBV20-1 and TRBJ1-6; no clear D gene. Trimming took off 3 bases at V and 8 bases at J, with 11 bases between the two ends. This CDR3 has 13 residues. CDR1 is DFQATT and CDR2 is SNEGSKA in the germline V gene (reference sequence). The CDR3 DNA is TGCAGTGCTAGTTTCGGGGTGGATTCACCCCTCCACTTT. Its protein product is CSASFGVDSPLHF.

The rearrangement uses TRBV5-1 and TRBJ2-2; a weak D match, TRBD1 (6 bases). Germline CDR1 reads SGHRS; CDR2 reads YFSETQ. V was clipped by 3 bases and J by 6 bases, with 12 bases between them. The CDR3 is made up of 14 amino acids. CDR3 bases: TGCGCCAGCAGCTACAGCAGACAGGCCGGGGAGCTGTTTTTT. Its translation is CASSYSRQAGELFF.

The chain uses TRBV9 and TRBJ2-5; D may be TRBD1 (5 bases). V lost 0 bases, J lost 2 bases, and 11 bases lay in between. Per germline, CDR1 SGDLS and CDR2 YYNGEE. The CDR3 has 15 residues. In DNA form, the CDR3 reads TGTGCCAGCAGCGTAGCTGGGGCGATACAAGAGACCCAGTACTTC. Protein product: CASSVAGAIQETQYF.

The gene calls are TRBV28 and TRBJ2-7; D is uncertain. Germline loops: CDR1 MDHEN, CDR2 SYDVKM. The CDR3 length is 12 residues. Trimming took 3 bases from V and 3 from J, leaving 6 bases between them. The CDR3 loop reads CASSFLGYEQYF. Here the CDR3 DNA reads TGTGCCAGCAGTTTCTTGGGCTACGAGCAGTACTTC.

The chain recombines TRBV30 with TRBJ1-6; D gene uncertain. Trimming removed 0 bases from V and 7 bases from J, with 10 bases in between. CDR1 is GTSNPN, CDR2 SVGIG, per germline (reference sequence). The CDR3 covers 14 residues. The CDR3 DNA reads as TGTGCCTGGAGTGTGGGCTCAGAGAATTCACCCCTCCACTTT. It translates to CAWSVGSENSPLHF.

V usage is TRBV30 and J usage is TRBJ1-1; possibly TRBD1 for D (5 bases). The ends were cut back, 2 bases at V and 0 bases at J, with 10 bases in the middle. The CDR3 totals 14 residues. CDR1 and CDR2 from the germline V gene are GTSNPN and SVGIG (reference sequence). The CDR3 DNA follows: TGTGCCTGGAGTTTGGGGGACGTGAACACTGAAGCTTTCTTT. Translating it yields CAWSLGDVNTEAFF.

V and J are TRBV21-1 and TRBJ1-2; TRBD1, as called in the table, went unchecked against the DNA. TRBV21-1 is assigned pseudogene status. The CDR3 is 15 amino acids. CDR3 nucleotides: TGTGCCAGCAGCAAAGGAGGGGACAGTACGGGCGGCTACACCTTC. It is translated as CASSKGGDSTGGYTF.

The chain combines TRBV3-1 (or the pseudogene TRBV3-2) with TRBJ2-7, with TRBD2 identical over 14 bases. The trim removed 3 bases at V and 6 bases at J, leaving 13 bases unmatched. The CDR3 is 18 amino acids. CDR1 is LGHDT, CDR2 YNNKEL, per germline (reference sequence). This chain's CDR3 is CASSHSSYRTSGRFEQYF. The CDR3 nucleotides read TGTGCCAGCAGCCATTCATCTTACCGGACTAGCGGGAGGTTCGAGCAGTACTTC.

The V gene is TRBV19, the J gene TRBJ2-7; tentatively, D is TRBD2 (5 bases). CDR1 is LNHDA, CDR2 SQIVND, per germline (reference sequence). The CDR3 is 15 residues long. V shed 1 base and J shed 2 bases, with 12 bases lying between them. Written as DNA, the CDR3 is TGTGCCAGTAGTATAGCCTACGACGGGACCTACGAGCAGTACTTC. Translating it yields CASSIAYDGTYEQYF.

CDR3: CASSQRQSLITDTQYF. The CDR3, as DNA: TGCGCCAGCAGCCAACGACAGAGTCTAATCACAGATACGCAGTATTTT. The chain has TRBV4-3 and TRBJ2-3, with D maybe TRBD1 (5 bases). CDR1 is LGHNA, CDR2 YSLEER, per germline. Trimming cost V 2 bases and J 2 bases, with 14 bases left between them. CDR3 length equals 16 residues.

This clone was found once. This chain joins TRBV4-2 and TRBJ2-1; D gene unclear. Germline values: CDR1 LGHNA, CDR2 YNFKEQ. V was cut by 0 bases and J by 2 bases, with 2 bases left in between. The CDR3 is 13 residues long. CDR3 sequence: CASSQETYNEQFF. For the CDR3, the DNA is TGTGCCAGCAGCCAAGAGACCTACAATGAGCAGTTCTTC.

This chain connects TRBV27 to TRBJ1-5, with D tentatively TRBD1 (5 bases). This CDR3 spans 16 amino acids. V lost 0 bases and J 1 base, leaving 10 bases between the germline ends. Germline V gene sequence: CDR1 MNHEY, CDR2 SMNVEV (reference sequence). CDR3 amino acids: CASSLSITGSNQPQHF. The DNA for the CDR3 is TGTGCCAGCAGTTTATCGATAACAGGAAGCAATCAGCCCCAGCATTTT.

The DNA for the CDR3 is TGTGCCAGCTCACCAGGGACAGCCATCTCTGGGGCCAACGTCCTGACTTTC. This gives the protein CASSPGTAISGANVLTF. V and J are TRBV18 and TRBJ2-6; 7 bases are shared with TRBD1. The germline V gene encodes CDR1 KGHSH and CDR2 LQKENI. The V gene end was trimmed by 2 bases and the J gene end by 0 bases; junction bases not matched to a gene: 4. This CDR3 contains 17 residues.

The chain combines TRBV7-9 with TRBJ2-7, with D unclear. V gave up 4 bases and J gave up 6 bases, with 16 bases separating them. The CDR3 runs 14 residues. Germline loops: CDR1 SEHNR, CDR2 FQNEAQ (reference sequence). This chain's CDR3 is CASSSVSRAGEQYF. The CDR3 DNA sequence: TGTGCCAGCAGCTCCGTCAGTCGGGCCGGCGAGCAGTACTTC. The variable domain in full, completed from reference TRBV7-9 and TRBJ2-7, reads DTGVSQNPRHKITKRGQNVTFRCDPISEHNRLYWYRQTLGQGPEFLTYFQNEAQLEKSRLLSDRFSAERPKGSFSTLEIQRTEQGDSAMYLCASSSVSRAGEQYFGPGTRLTVT.